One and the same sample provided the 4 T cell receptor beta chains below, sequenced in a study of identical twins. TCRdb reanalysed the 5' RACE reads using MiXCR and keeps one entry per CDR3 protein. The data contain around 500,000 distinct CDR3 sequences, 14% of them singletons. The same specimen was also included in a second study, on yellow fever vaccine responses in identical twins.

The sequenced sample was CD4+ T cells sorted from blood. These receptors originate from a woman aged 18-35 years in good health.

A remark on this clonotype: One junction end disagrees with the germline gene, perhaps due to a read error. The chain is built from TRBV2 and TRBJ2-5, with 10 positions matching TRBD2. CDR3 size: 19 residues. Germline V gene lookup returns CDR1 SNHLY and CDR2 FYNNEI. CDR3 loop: CARSLGRISGRFSGETQYF. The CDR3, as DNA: TGTGCCCGCAGTTTAGGACGGATTAGCGGGAGGTTTTCCGGGGAGACCCAGTACTTC.

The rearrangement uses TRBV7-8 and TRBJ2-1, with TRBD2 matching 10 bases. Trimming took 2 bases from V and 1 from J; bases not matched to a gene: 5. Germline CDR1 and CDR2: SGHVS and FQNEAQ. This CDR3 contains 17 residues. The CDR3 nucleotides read TGTGCCAGCAGCTTACGTACTAGCGGGAATTCCTACAATGAGCAGTTCTTC. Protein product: CASSLRTSGNSYNEQFF.

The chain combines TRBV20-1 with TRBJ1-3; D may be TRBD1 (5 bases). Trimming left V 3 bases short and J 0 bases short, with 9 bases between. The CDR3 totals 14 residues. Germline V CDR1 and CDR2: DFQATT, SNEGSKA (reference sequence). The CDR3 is CSASIGVSGNTIYF. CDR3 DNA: TGCAGTGCTAGCATAGGGGTCTCTGGAAACACCATATATTTT.

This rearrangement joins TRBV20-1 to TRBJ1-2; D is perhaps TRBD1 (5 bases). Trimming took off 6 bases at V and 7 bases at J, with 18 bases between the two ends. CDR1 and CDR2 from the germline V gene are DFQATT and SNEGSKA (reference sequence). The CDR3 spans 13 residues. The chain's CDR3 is CSANGGLRGGYTF. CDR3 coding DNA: TGCAGTGCCAACGGGGGACTCCGGGGTGGCTACACCTTC.